This TCR beta chain was identified during a study of precursors of human CD4 cytotoxic T cells listed by TCRdb under 2018. For the study in its entirety: The bulk TCR-seq analysis covered CD4+ memory subsets from 14 donors in total. Sequences for both the TCRalpha and TCRbeta chains came out of the TCR-seq analysis of about 14 donors (table S7).

Bulk UMI-based TCR sequencing was performed on four sorted CD4+ memory subsets (TCM, TEM, IL-7Rhigh TEMRA, IL-7R- TEMRA) to test a precursor-effector relationship among CD4 cytotoxic T cells. The cells came from peripheral blood mononuclear cells that had been isolated from human blood. The junction shows trimming of 5 bases on V and 5 bases on J, plus 9 bases between the germline ends. The CDR3 spans 13 residues, from the cysteine through the phenylalanine. Just the 39-base CDR3 DNA is kept, in frame starting at base 1. For CDR1 and CDR2, the germline V gene lists MGHDK and SYGVNS. Instrument on record: Illumina MiSeq. Concerning the study's data processing: The Shannon-Wiener index, calculated in VDJtools, was used to measure repertoire diversity. TCRbeta clonotypes with a clonotype frequency of at least 3 were defined as expanded. TCRdb trimmed public reads at Q25 via fastp, called clones via MiXCR and kept in-frame beta chains. Rows are unified per CDR3 protein, each entry keeping the most common DNA and genes. The V and J calls follow TCRdb's processing rather than the paper's. The sample table records a few hundred distinct CDR3 sequences; 9.5% to 15% of these occur just once. The ten largest make up 12% of the sample.

On the study overall, not on this receptor specifically: Only about 95% of the 14 donors were included in some bulk TCR-seq comparisons, suggesting that not every subset was available for every donor. Compared with TCM and TEM subsets, the IL-7Rhigh and IL-7R- TEMRA subsets had more restricted TCR repertoires, with lower diversity and more expanded clonotypes. According to the authors, an observational design in humans cannot definitively determine the direction of differentiation between precursor and effector cells. A larger fraction of IL-7Rhigh TEMRA clonotypes than of TEM or TCM clonotypes was made up of expanded effector clonotypes.

This clonotype was picked up a small number of times. The target of this receptor is not known. Base qualities are not recorded, but no much larger clone differs from it by a single base. The material sequenced was memory CD4+ T cells from blood (PBMCs). The rearranged segments are TRBV25-1 and TRBJ2-2; the D call is tentative, TRBD1 or TRBD2, as each matches 5 bases. The source of this sequence is a human donor in good health. The encoded CDR3 is CASSFGTTGELFF. The DNA sequence is given as TGTGCCAGCAGTTTCGGGACGACCGGGGAGCTGTTTTTT.